This is a list of T cell receptor beta chains from one sample in a study of blood T cell repertoires in COVID-19. The method was immunoSEQ multiplex PCR; TCRdb's version includes in-frame clones alone and lacks a portion of them. The table has approximately 100,000 clones, roughly 82% seen once. What was sequenced was peripheral blood. All receptors come from a man aged 60 to 75 with acute or convalescent COVID-19. Each CDR3 is given with its conserved first and last residue. The D gene is left open where the match is weak. Rows give clone size only sometimes, using once, few, many, or a class for an expanded clone.

TRBJ1-1,TRBD1,TRBV14,NA,TGTGCCAGCAGCCGAACCCCAGCGACAGGGGGGACTGAAGCTTTCTTT,CASSRTPATGGTEAFF
TRBJ1-5,TRBD1,TRBV28,once,TGTGCCAGCAGTTTATCAGGGGGCTATCAGCCCCAGCATTTT,CASSLSGGYQPQHF
TRBJ2-1,TRBD1,TRBV7-9,few,TGTGCCAGCAGCTCGGGACAGATTTACAATGAGCAGTTCTTC,CASSSGQIYNEQFF
TRBJ2-3,TRBD1,TRBV19,NA,TGTGCCAGTAGGGGACAGGGGGAAGTGAAGGCAGATACGCAGTATTTT,CASRGQGEVKADTQYF
TRBJ1-5,NA,TRBV28,NA,TGTGCCAGCAGTTTAGCAGGGCTGTATAGCAATCAGCCCCAGCATTTT,CASSLAGLYSNQPQHF
TRBJ2-7,TRBD1,TRBV10-3,NA,TGTGCCATCAGTGAGAACAGGGGAAACTACGAGCAGTACTTC,CAISENRGNYEQYF
TRBJ2-3,NA,TRBV5-6,NA,TGTGCCAGCACCATCCCAACGCGGGATACGCAGTATTTT,CASTIPTRDTQYF
TRBJ2-2,TRBD2,TRBV11-2,NA,TGTGCCAGCAGCACGCAACGGCGGCTAGCGGGGGCGAACACCGGGGAGCTGTTTTTT,CASSTQRRLAGANTGELFF
TRBJ2-5,NA,TRBV6-5,NA,TGTGCCAGCAGAGCTCTCAGGGTTAGAGAGACCCAGTACTTC,CASRALRVRETQYF
TRBJ1-1,NA,TRBV4-3,NA,TGCGCCAGCAGCCTCTTAGTTAACACTGAAGCTTTCTTT,CASSLLVNTEAFF
TRBJ2-1,NA,TRBV19,NA,TGTGCCAGTAGTATCCGGCGGGGCGGCTCGAACAAGGGATACAATGAGCAGTTCTTC,CASSIRRGGSNKGYNEQFF
TRBJ2-4,NA,TRBV7-2,NA,TGTGCCAGCAGCCAAGGGGCACTGGCAAACATTCAGTACTTC,CASSQGALANIQYF
TRBJ1-5,NA,TRBV18,NA,TGTGCCAGCTCCAGGAAGACAGAGCTCAATCAGCCCCAGCATTTT,CASSRKTELNQPQHF
TRBJ2-5,NA,TRBV21-1,NA,TGTGCCAGCAGCTCTCCCCAGGAGACCCAGTACTTC,CASSSPQETQYF
TRBJ2-1,NA,TRBV3-1/TRBV3-2,NA,TGTGCCAGCAGCCAGAGGTACTCGAATGAGCAGTTCTTC,CASSQRYSNEQFF
TRBJ2-5,NA,TRBV4-1,NA,TGCGCCAGCAGCCAAGATGAGGGAAAAGAGACCCAGTACTTC,CASSQDEGKETQYF
TRBJ1-1,NA,TRBV6-2/TRBV6-3,NA,TGTGCCAGCAGCCAACCCCGGGACAAGAACACTGAAGCTTTCTTT,CASSQPRDKNTEAFF
TRBJ1-4,NA,TRBV2,NA,TGTGCCAGCACACAAAGTCGAACTAATGAAAAACTGTTTTTT,CASTQSRTNEKLFF
TRBJ2-1,TRBD2,TRBV7-8,once,TGTGCCAGCACTCTCTGGGGGGGGTACAATGAGCAGTTCTTC,CASTLWGGYNEQFF
TRBJ1-6,NA,TRBV2,few,TGTGCCAGCAGTGAAGAGGCCGGGGTAATAAGGGCCCTCCACTTT,CASSEEAGVIRALHF
TRBJ1-2,TRBD1,TRBV7-2,NA,TGTGCCAGCAGCTTGGGACAGGGGACTTATGGCTACACCTTC,CASSLGQGTYGYTF
TRBJ2-3,NA,TRBV3-1/TRBV3-2,NA,TGTGCCAGCAGCCAAGATACAGGGAGAGGCACAGATACGCAGTATTTT,CASSQDTGRGTDTQYF